These 32 T cell receptor beta chains came from one sample sequenced in a study of cytotoxic CD8 clonotypes in ibrutinib-treated CLL. Clones were sequenced by immunoSEQ multiplex PCR, and TCRdb holds only the in-frame ones, with some missing. The sample yields some 200,000 clones, 72% seen once. The sample consisted of PBMCs, taken after 24 months of ibrutinib treatment. The receptors derive from a human donor with chronic lymphocytic leukemia.

The chain carries TRBV2 and TRBJ2-2, with D tentatively TRBD1 or TRBD2 (5 bases each). The CDR3 sequence is 16 residues long. Deletions cut 3 bases from V and 4 bases from J, with 15 bases between. CDR1 SNHLY and CDR2 FYNNEI come from the germline V gene. CDR3 sequence: CASSDGTGRLTGELFF. The CDR3, as DNA: TGTGCCAGCAGTGACGGTACGGGACGCCTCACCGGGGAGCTGTTTTTT. The whole variable domain, remainder taken from reference TRBV2 and TRBJ2-2, is EPEVTQTPSHQVTQMGQEVILRCVPISNHLYFYWYRQILGQKVEFLVSFYNNEISEKSEIFDDQFSVERPDGSNFTLKIRSTKLEDSAMYFCASSDGTGRLTGELFFGEGSRLTVL.

The V and J genes are TRBV7-2 and TRBJ1-2; TRBD1 agrees at 9 bases. This CDR3 is built from 16 residues. Germline V gene sequence: CDR1 SGHTA, CDR2 FQGNSA. The junction had 12 bases not matched to a gene; V was cut back by 6 bases and J by 4 bases. The CDR3 loop is CASRYGTGLRVYGYTF. CDR3 in DNA: TGTGCCAGCAGATACGGGACAGGGTTGCGGGTCTATGGCTACACCTTC.

This chain joins TRBV4-2 and TRBJ2-2; D gene uncertain. The CDR3 runs 14 residues. Germline CDR1 reads LGHNA; CDR2 reads YNFKEQ. V lost 0 bases to trimming and J lost 6 bases, with 8 bases between them. The CDR3 is CASSQDGVPGELFF. The CDR3 region has the DNA TGTGCCAGCAGCCAAGATGGGGTACCCGGGGAGCTGTTTTTT.

The CDR3 here is CSVDGGSYTEAFF. DNA for the CDR3: TGCAGCGTTGATGGGGGTTCTTACACTGAAGCTTTCTTT. The chain recombines TRBV29-1 with TRBJ1-1, with D possibly being TRBD1 (5 bases). The CDR3 spans 13 residues. CDR1 is SQVTM and CDR2 is ANQGSEA in the germline V gene. The V gene lost 3 bases and the J gene lost 3 bases, with 11 bases spanning the gap.

The rearrangement links TRBV20-1 to TRBJ2-7; TRBD2 might be the D (5 bases). The germline V gene encodes CDR1 DFQATT and CDR2 SNEGSKA (reference sequence). The germline V and J ends were trimmed by 5 bases and 2 bases, with 7 bases remaining between them. The CDR3 has 11 amino acids. CDR3 DNA sequence: TGCAGTGCTCCGGGAACCTACGAGCAGTACTTC. Protein sequence: CSAPGTYEQYF.

The CDR3 here is CASSQDVPRNTGELFF. The CDR3 coding sequence is TGCGCCAGCAGCCAAGATGTTCCCAGGAACACCGGGGAGCTGTTTTTT. The chain carries TRBV4-3 and TRBJ2-2; D gene ambiguous. The V gene's germline CDR1 is LGHNA and CDR2 YSLEER. The CDR3 contains 16 residues. Trimming pared 0 bases from V and 1 base from J, leaving 9 bases between.

The CDR3 here is CASSFGQGRSGYTF. CDR3 coding DNA: TGTGCCAGCAGCTTTGGACAGGGGAGGAGCGGCTACACCTTC. The chain combines TRBV7-6 with TRBJ1-2; 9 nucleotides match TRBD1. The CDR3 runs to 14 residues. Germline V gene lookup returns CDR1 SGHVS and CDR2 FNYEAQ. With V trimmed by 3 bases and J by 8 bases, 7 bases remained unmatched. Supplemented by reference TRBV7-6 and TRBJ1-2, the full variable domain reads GAGVSQSPRYKVTKRGQDVALRCDPISGHVSLYWYRQALGQGPEFLTYFNYEAQQDKSGLPNDRFSAERPEGSISTLTIQRTEQRDSAMYRCASSFGQGRSGYTFGSGTRLTVV.

This clone was recorded a few times. The rearrangement uses TRBV6-5 and TRBJ1-2; D is undetermined. The germline V and J ends were trimmed by 6 bases and 5 bases, with 13 bases remaining between them. Per germline, CDR1 MNHEY and CDR2 SVGAGI. This CDR3 has 13 amino acids. In DNA form, the CDR3 reads TGTGCCAGCAGCCCAGTATCGGCGTATGGCTACACCTTC. Translating it yields CASSPVSAYGYTF.

V and J are TRBV2 and TRBJ2-2, with D unresolved. Deletions cut 5 bases from V and 7 bases from J, with 11 bases between. The CDR3 runs 13 residues. Germline CDR1 is SNHLY and CDR2 is FYNNEI. The CDR3 here is CASSSVTGGELFF. The DNA of the CDR3 is TGTGCCAGCAGTTCCGTCACGGGCGGGGAGCTGTTTTTT. Complete variable domain (other parts from reference TRBV2 and TRBJ2-2): EPEVTQTPSHQVTQMGQEVILRCVPISNHLYFYWYRQILGQKVEFLVSFYNNEISEKSEIFDDQFSVERPDGSNFTLKIRSTKLEDSAMYFCASSSVTGGELFFGEGSRLTVL.

The V and J genes are TRBV30 and TRBJ2-7, with TRBD2 matching 12 bases. CDR3 size: 15 residues. CDR1 is GTSNPN and CDR2 is SVGIG in the germline V gene (reference sequence). V lost 2 bases and J lost 7; bases outside the gene matches: 9. CDR3 protein: CAWSPGLAGPGEQYF. The CDR3 nucleotides read TGTGCCTGGAGTCCTGGACTAGCGGGACCCGGGGAGCAGTACTTC.

The chain has TRBV7-7 and TRBJ2-7; D remains ambiguous. V was cut by 1 base and J by 2 bases, with 9 bases left in between. This CDR3 is 14 amino acids long. Per the germline V gene, CDR1 is SSHAT and CDR2 is FNYEAQ (reference sequence). The CDR3 DNA sequence: TGTGCCAGCAGCTTAGTGCACGGAACCTACGAGCAGTACTTC. Protein sequence: CASSLVHGTYEQYF.

This rearrangement joins TRBV7-9 to TRBJ1-1; 7 bases map to TRBD1. From germline, CDR1 is SEHNR and CDR2 FQNEAQ (reference sequence). This CDR3 region has 17 residues. Germline trimming cut 5 bases from V and 3 bases from J; bases unmatched to any gene: 15. The CDR3 here is CASSHYRDRGRDTEAFF. CDR3 bases: TGTGCCAGCAGCCATTACCGGGACAGAGGTAGGGACACTGAAGCTTTCTTT.

The CDR3 DNA reads TGCAGTGCTAGGAGAAATACGCAGTATTTT. Translated: CSARRNTQYF. The genes are TRBV20-1 and TRBJ2-3; D call uncertain. In germline, CDR1 is DFQATT, CDR2 SNEGSKA (reference sequence). V was trimmed by 3 bases and J by 7 bases, leaving 5 bases between them. The CDR3 has 10 amino acids.

This clone was detected only a few times. The chain carries TRBV30 and TRBJ1-5, with 7 nucleotides matching TRBD1. Per germline, CDR1 GTSNPN and CDR2 SVGIG (reference sequence). J was trimmed by 3 bases and V by 0 bases; bases with no gene match: 2. The CDR3 loop spans 14 amino acids. The CDR3 here is CAWSVGQANQPQHF. Here the CDR3 DNA reads TGTGCCTGGAGTGTCGGACAGGCCAATCAGCCCCAGCATTTT.

Only a few counts were recorded for this clone. V and J are TRBV27 and TRBJ2-1; no clear D gene. The germline V gene encodes CDR1 MNHEY and CDR2 SMNVEV (reference sequence). The CDR3 has 12 amino acids. The V end was cut by 6 bases, the J end by 6 bases, with 9 bases between. The CDR3 coding sequence is TGTGCCAGCAGCCCCGGGTTCAATGAGCAGTTCTTC. Residues: CASSPGFNEQFF.

This clone has just one count. The V and J genes are TRBV7-6 and TRBJ2-1; the match to TRBD2 covers 10 bases. Trimming took 5 bases from V and 8 from J; bases not matched to a gene: 21. Germline CDR1 SGHVS, CDR2 FNYEAQ. This CDR3 spans 19 amino acids. CDR3 protein: CASSEHQRKLAGVLHEQFF. For the CDR3, the DNA is TGTGCCAGCAGCGAACATCAACGGAAGCTAGCGGGAGTACTACATGAGCAGTTCTTC.

This chain links TRBV29-1 with TRBJ2-3; 9 nucleotides line up with TRBD1. Germline CDR1 is SQVTM and CDR2 is ANQGSEA. The V gene end was trimmed by 7 bases and the J gene end by 6 bases; junction bases not matched to a gene: 14. The CDR3 loop spans 15 amino acids. The CDR3 region is CSGEGQGKSWDTQYF. CDR3 DNA sequence: TGCAGCGGAGAGGGACAGGGCAAAAGTTGGGATACGCAGTATTTT.

The chain carries TRBV19 and TRBJ1-1; a weak D match, TRBD1 (5 bases). V was pared by 1 base and J by 4 bases, with 13 bases between. CDR1 and CDR2 from the germline V gene are LNHDA and SQIVND (reference sequence). The CDR3 loop spans 15 amino acids. The DNA for the CDR3 is TGTGCCAGTAGTATAGGGGGGGAGGTGTTCACTGAAGCTTTCTTT. Translated: CASSIGGEVFTEAFF.

This clone was found a few times. The V gene is TRBV18, the J gene TRBJ1-1, with TRBD1 identical over 7 bases. J was trimmed by 7 bases and V by 0 bases; bases with no gene match: 8. This CDR3 is built from 15 residues. Germline lookup yields CDR1 KGHSH and CDR2 LQKENI. The CDR3 DNA follows: TGTGCCAGCTCACCACCTTGGAACAGGGGCGGTGAAGCTTTCTTT. It is translated as CASSPPWNRGGEAFF.

About this clone: One junction end disagrees with the germline gene, perhaps due to a read error. The chain is built from TRBV4-2 and TRBJ2-1; tentative D call: TRBD1 (5 bases). Germline assignment: CDR1 LGHNA and CDR2 YNFKEQ. The CDR3 contains 12 residues. CDR3 nucleotides: TGTGCCAGCAGCCAATGGGGCCAACCAGAGATCTTC. Translated, it gives CASSQWGQPEIF.

The genes are TRBV2 and TRBJ1-2; D not resolved. The CDR3 runs to 14 residues. The germline CDR1 and CDR2 sequences are SNHLY and FYNNEI. V gave up 5 bases and J gave up 4 bases, with 14 bases separating them. CDR3 residues: CASSIVRSSYGYTF. The CDR3 DNA reads TGTGCCAGCAGTATCGTCCGGAGTTCCTATGGCTACACCTTC.

The genes are TRBV7-2 and TRBJ1-1, with D possibly being TRBD1 (5 bases). Germline CDR1 reads SGHTA; CDR2 reads FQGNSA. The CDR3 extends over 15 amino acids. The V end lost 5 bases, the J end lost 3 bases, and 16 bases lay between the germline ends. CDR3 in amino acids: CASSRRGGVDTEAFF. The CDR3, as DNA: TGTGCCAGCAGCCGTCGGGGAGGGGTTGACACTGAAGCTTTCTTT.

The chain links TRBV7-6 to TRBJ2-5; 9 nucleotides agree with TRBD2. From germline, CDR1 is SGHVS and CDR2 FNYEAQ. This CDR3 spans 16 amino acids. The ends lost 0 bases at V and 5 bases at J; junction bases unmatched: 7. CDR3 region: CASSLALRGGGETQYF. In DNA form, the CDR3 reads TGTGCCAGCAGCTTAGCGTTGCGGGGGGGAGGGGAGACCCAGTACTTC.

J is TRBJ2-3 and V is TRBV11-2; a weak D match, TRBD2 (5 bases). V lost 2 bases, J lost 4 bases, and 10 bases lay in between. CDR1 and CDR2 from the germline V gene are SGHAT and FQNNGV. This CDR3 region has 14 residues. The CDR3 DNA sequence: TGTGCCAGCAGCTTAACGGAGGCGGCAGATACGCAGTATTTT. Translated, it gives CASSLTEAADTQYF.

V gene TRBV2 combines with J gene TRBJ2-7, with TRBD2 matching 8 bases. Germline CDR1 and CDR2: SNHLY and FYNNEI. Germline trimming cut 2 bases from V and 8 bases from J; bases unmatched to any gene: 8. The CDR3 is 14 amino acids. CDR3 residues: CASSERIAGPQQYF. The CDR3 DNA follows: TGTGCCAGCAGTGAAAGGATAGCGGGGCCGCAGCAGTACTTC. Combining the CDR3 with reference TRBV2 and TRBJ2-7 gives the whole variable domain EPEVTQTPSHQVTQMGQEVILRCVPISNHLYFYWYRQILGQKVEFLVSFYNNEISEKSEIFDDQFSVERPDGSNFTLKIRSTKLEDSAMYFCASSERIAGPQQYFGPGTRLTVT.

This clone was picked up one time. V gene TRBV4-1 combines with J gene TRBJ2-5; 10 bases fit TRBD2. The CDR3 is made up of 17 amino acids. V lost 2 bases to trimming and J lost 5 bases; unmatched junction nucleotides: 11. Looked up from germline, CDR1 is MGHRA and CDR2 is YSYEKL. CDR3 region: CASSQLTLAGGGETQYF. The CDR3, as DNA: TGCGCCAGCAGCCAACTAACCTTAGCGGGAGGAGGTGAGACCCAGTACTTC.

The chain is built from TRBV7-9 and TRBJ2-7; D tentatively reads TRBD1 or TRBD2 (6 bases each). The germline gives CDR1 SEHNR, CDR2 FQNEAQ (reference sequence). The CDR3 totals 15 residues. V shed 5 bases and J shed 3 bases, with 17 bases lying between them. The DNA of the CDR3 is TGTGCCAGCAGCCCCCCCGGGGGACAAATCTACGAGCAGTACTTC. Its translation is CASSPPGGQIYEQYF.

This chain links TRBV6-5 with TRBJ2-1, with TRBD2 as a possible D gene (5 bases). The CDR3 sequence is 12 residues long. Trimming stripped 5 bases from V and 7 bases from J, with 9 bases between. Germline V lookup: CDR1 MNHEY, CDR2 SVGAGI. This CDR3 reads CASSTGSNEQFF. DNA of the CDR3: TGTGCCAGCAGTACGGGGAGTAATGAGCAGTTCTTC.

This chain links TRBV7-6 with TRBJ1-1; perhaps TRBD1 as D (6 bases). Trimming pared 0 bases from V and 5 bases from J, leaving 13 bases between. The CDR3 runs 15 residues. Germline V gives CDR1 SGHVS, CDR2 FNYEAQ. The CDR3 loop is CASSLAGNRVTEAFF. The DNA of the CDR3 is TGTGCCAGCAGCTTAGCTGGAAACAGGGTTACTGAAGCTTTCTTT.

This clone came up a few times. The genes are TRBV6-5 and TRBJ2-2, with D unclear. Germline values: CDR1 MNHEY, CDR2 SVGAGI. V lost 2 bases to trimming and J lost 6 bases, with 4 bases between them. The CDR3 sequence is 12 residues long. CDR3: CASSYQPGELFF. The CDR3 DNA is TGTGCCAGCAGTTACCAGCCCGGGGAGCTGTTTTTT.

The J gene is TRBJ1-4, the V gene TRBV10-3, with a weak D call TRBD1 (6 bases). The CDR3 length is 14 residues. Trimming cost V 5 bases and J 4 bases, with 11 bases left between them. Per the germline V gene, CDR1 is ENHRY and CDR2 is SYGVKD. CDR3 nucleotides: TGTGCCATCAGTATAACAGGGAATAATGAAAAACTGTTTTTT. Protein product: CAISITGNNEKLFF.

The rearrangement links TRBV27 to TRBJ2-3; 12 nucleotides agree with TRBD1. CDR1 MNHEY and CDR2 SMNVEV come from the germline V gene (reference sequence). The CDR3 sequence is 15 residues long. V dropped 4 bases and J dropped 5; count of bases not matched to a gene: 4. The CDR3 nucleotides read TGTGCCAGCAGTTGGGGGACAGGGGGCGTAGATACGCAGTATTTT. Translated: CASSWGTGGVDTQYF.